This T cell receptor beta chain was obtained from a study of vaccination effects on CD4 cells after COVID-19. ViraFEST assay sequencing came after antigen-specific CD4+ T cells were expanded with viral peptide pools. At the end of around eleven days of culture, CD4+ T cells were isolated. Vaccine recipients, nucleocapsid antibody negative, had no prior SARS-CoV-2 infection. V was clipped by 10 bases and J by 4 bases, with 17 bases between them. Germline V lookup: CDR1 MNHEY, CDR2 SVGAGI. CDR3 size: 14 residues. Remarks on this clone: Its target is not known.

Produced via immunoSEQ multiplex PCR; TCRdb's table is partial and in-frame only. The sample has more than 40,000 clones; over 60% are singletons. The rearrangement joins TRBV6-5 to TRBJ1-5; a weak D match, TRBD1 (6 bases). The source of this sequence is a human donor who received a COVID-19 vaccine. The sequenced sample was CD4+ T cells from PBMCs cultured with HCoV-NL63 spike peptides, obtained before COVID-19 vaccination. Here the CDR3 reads CATRGRGSNQPQHF. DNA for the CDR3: TGTGCCACCCGGGGCAGGGGTTCGAATCAGCCCCAGCATTTT.